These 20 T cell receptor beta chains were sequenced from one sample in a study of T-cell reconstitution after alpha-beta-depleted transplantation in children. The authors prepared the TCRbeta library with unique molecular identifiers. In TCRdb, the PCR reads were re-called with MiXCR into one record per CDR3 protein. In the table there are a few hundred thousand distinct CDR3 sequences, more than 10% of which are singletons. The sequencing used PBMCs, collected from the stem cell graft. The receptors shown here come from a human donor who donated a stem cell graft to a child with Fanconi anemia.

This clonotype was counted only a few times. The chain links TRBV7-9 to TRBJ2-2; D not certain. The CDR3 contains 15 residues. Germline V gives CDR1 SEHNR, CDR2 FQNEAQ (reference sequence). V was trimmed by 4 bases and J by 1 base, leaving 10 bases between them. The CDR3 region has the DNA TGTGCCAGCAGCTCTCGCACAGTGAACACCGGGGAGCTGTTTTTT. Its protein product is CASSSRTVNTGELFF.

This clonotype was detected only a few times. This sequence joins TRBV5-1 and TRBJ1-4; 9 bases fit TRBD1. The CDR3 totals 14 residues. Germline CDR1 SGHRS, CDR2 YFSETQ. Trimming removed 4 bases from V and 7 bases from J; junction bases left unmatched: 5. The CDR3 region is CASSRRDRAEKLFF. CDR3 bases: TGCGCCAGCAGCCGGAGGGACAGGGCTGAAAAACTGTTTTTT.

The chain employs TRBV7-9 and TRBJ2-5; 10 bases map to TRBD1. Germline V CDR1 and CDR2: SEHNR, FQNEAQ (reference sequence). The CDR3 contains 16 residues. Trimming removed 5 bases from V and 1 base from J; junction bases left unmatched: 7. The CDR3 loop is CASSTRDRGLQETQYF. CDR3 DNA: TGTGCCAGCAGCACCCGGGACAGGGGCCTCCAAGAGACCCAGTACTTC.

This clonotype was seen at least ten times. The CDR3 DNA reads TGTGCCAGCAGCCAAGATTACAATGAGCAGTTCTTC. Protein product: CASSQDYNEQFF. This chain joins TRBV4-2 and TRBJ2-1, with D unclear. Germline loops: CDR1 LGHNA, CDR2 YNFKEQ. The CDR3 has 12 amino acids. V gave up 0 bases and J gave up 4 bases, with 1 base separating them.

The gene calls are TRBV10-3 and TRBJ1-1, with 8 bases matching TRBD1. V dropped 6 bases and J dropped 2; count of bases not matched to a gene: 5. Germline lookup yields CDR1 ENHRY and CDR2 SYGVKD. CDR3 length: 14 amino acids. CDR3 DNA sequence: TGTGCCATCAGGACGACAGGGGATAACACTGAAGCTTTCTTT. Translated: CAIRTTGDNTEAFF.

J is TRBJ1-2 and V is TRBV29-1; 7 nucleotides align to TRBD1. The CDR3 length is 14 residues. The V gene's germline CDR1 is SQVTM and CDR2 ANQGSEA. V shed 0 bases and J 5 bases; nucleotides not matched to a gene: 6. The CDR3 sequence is CSVEDLGTAYGYTF. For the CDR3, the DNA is TGCAGCGTTGAAGACCTAGGGACAGCTTATGGCTACACCTTC.

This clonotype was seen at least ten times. CDR3 loop: CASSQVGVQETQYF. The CDR3 region has the DNA TGTGCCAGCAGTCAGGTGGGGGTCCAAGAGACCCAGTACTTC. The V and J genes are TRBV12-3 or TRBV12-4 and TRBJ2-5, with D perhaps TRBD1 or TRBD2 (5 bases each). The CDR3 runs to 14 residues. The ends were cut back, 5 bases at V and 1 base at J, with 11 bases in the middle.

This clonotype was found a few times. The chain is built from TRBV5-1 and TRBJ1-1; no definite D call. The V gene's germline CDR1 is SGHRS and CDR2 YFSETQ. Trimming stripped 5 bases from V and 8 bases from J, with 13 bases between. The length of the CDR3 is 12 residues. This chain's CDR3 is CASRESQREAFF. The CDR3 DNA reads TGCGCCAGCAGGGAGTCGCAACGCGAAGCTTTCTTT.

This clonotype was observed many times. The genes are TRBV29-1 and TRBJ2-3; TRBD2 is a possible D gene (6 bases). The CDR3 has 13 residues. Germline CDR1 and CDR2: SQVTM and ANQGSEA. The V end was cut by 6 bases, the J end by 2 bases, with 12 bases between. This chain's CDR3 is CSVSRGNTDTQYF. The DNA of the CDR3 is TGCAGCGTCAGTCGGGGGAACACAGATACGCAGTATTTT.

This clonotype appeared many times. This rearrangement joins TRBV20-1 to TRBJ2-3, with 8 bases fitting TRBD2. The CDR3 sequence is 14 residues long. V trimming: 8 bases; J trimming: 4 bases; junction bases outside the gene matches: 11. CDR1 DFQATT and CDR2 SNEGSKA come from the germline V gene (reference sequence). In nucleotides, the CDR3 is TGCAGTACCCACGAAGTGACTAGCGCAGATACGCAGTATTTT. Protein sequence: CSTHEVTSADTQYF.

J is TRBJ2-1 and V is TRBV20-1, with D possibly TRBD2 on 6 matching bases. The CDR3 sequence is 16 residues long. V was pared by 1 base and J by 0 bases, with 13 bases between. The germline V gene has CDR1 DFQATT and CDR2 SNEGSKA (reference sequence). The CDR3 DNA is TGCAGTGCTAGAGTGGTAGCGGCTAGCTCCTACAATGAGCAGTTCTTC. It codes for CSARVVAASSYNEQFF.

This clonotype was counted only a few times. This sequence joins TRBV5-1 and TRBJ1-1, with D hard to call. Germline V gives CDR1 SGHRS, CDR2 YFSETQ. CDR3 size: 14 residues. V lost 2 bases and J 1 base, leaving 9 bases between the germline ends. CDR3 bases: TGCGCCAGCAGCTTTGATCTCGGGAACACTGAAGCTTTCTTT. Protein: CASSFDLGNTEAFF.

CDR3 residues: CATTRQINQPQHF. The DNA for the CDR3 is TGTGCTACCACCCGACAGATCAATCAGCCCCAGCATTTT. The V call is TRBV12-5, the J call TRBJ1-5; D might be TRBD1 (5 bases). V gave up 10 bases and J gave up 3 bases, with 13 bases separating them. Germline V gene sequence: CDR1 LGHNT, CDR2 FRNRAP. CDR3 length: 13 amino acids.

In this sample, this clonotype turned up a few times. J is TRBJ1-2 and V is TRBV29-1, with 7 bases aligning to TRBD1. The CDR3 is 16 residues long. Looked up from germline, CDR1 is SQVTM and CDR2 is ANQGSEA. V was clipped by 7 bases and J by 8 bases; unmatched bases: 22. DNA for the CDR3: TGCAGCGCCGGAGGGAGGGGGCCCAGAGGTCATGGGGGCTACACCTTC. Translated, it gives CSAGGRGPRGHGGYTF.

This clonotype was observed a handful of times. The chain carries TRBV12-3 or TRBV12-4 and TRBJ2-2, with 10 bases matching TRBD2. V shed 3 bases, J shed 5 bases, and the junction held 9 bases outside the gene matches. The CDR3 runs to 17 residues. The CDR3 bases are TGTGCCAGCAGTTTTCTAGCGGGGGACTGGGGGACCGGGGAGCTGTTTTTT. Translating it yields CASSFLAGDWGTGELFF.

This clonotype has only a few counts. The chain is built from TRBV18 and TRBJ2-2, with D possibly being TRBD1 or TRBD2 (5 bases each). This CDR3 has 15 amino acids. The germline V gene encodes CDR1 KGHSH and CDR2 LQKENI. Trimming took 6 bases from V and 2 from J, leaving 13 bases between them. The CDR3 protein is CASSPLRDNTGELFF. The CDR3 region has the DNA TGTGCCAGCTCCCCCCTACGGGACAACACCGGGGAGCTGTTTTTT.

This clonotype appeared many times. The CDR3 DNA reads as TGTGCCAGCAGCTTGGTTGGTACACAGGGGGGAAAGACCCAGTACTTC. It codes for CASSLVGTQGGKTQYF. This chain uses TRBV5-4 with TRBJ2-5, with 8 bases matching TRBD1. The CDR3 covers 16 residues. Germline CDR1 SGHNT, CDR2 YYREEE (reference sequence). V lost 0 bases to trimming and J lost 6 bases; unmatched junction nucleotides: 10.

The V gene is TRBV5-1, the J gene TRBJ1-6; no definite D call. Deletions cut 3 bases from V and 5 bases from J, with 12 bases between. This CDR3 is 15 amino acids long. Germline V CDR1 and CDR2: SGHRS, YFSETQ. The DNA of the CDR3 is TGCGCCAGCAGCTCCGATGGACGTGATAATTCACCCCTCCACTTT. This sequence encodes CASSSDGRDNSPLHF.

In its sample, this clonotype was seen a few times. In DNA form, the CDR3 reads TGTGCCAGCAGCCGAGACAGCTTGGGCACTGAAGCTTTCTTT. It encodes CASSRDSLGTEAFF. The chain recombines TRBV4-2 with TRBJ1-1; a weak D match, TRBD1 (5 bases). V gave up 4 bases and J gave up 4 bases, with 13 bases separating them. Germline CDR1 is LGHNA and CDR2 is YNFKEQ. This CDR3 contains 14 residues.

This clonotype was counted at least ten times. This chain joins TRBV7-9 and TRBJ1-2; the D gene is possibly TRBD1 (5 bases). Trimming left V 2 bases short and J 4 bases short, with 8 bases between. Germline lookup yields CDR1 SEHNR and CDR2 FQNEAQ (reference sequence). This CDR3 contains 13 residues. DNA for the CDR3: TGTGCCAGCAGCTTACAGGGAACCTATGGCTACACCTTC. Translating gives CASSLQGTYGYTF.